This T cell receptor (beta chain) was documented in a study of cytotoxic CD8 clonotypes in ibrutinib-treated CLL. Profiled with immunoSEQ multiplex PCR; TCRdb holds only in-frame clones, not every one. This table holds roughly 180,000 clones, 70% to 85% found once. Deletions cut 7 bases from V and 8 bases from J, with 11 bases between. Looked up from germline, CDR1 is LNHDA and CDR2 is SQIVND (reference sequence). The CDR3 extends over 11 amino acids. The receptor was isolated from a human donor with chronic lymphocytic leukemia. The rearrangement uses TRBV19 and TRBJ1-2; D is unresolved. The source material was PBMCs, sampled after 24 months of ibrutinib treatment. This CDR3 reads CASMDHRGYTF. In DNA form, the CDR3 reads TGTGCCAGTATGGATCATCGGGGCTACACCTTC. Supplemented by reference TRBV19 and TRBJ1-2, the full variable domain reads DGGITQSPKYLFRKEGQNVTLSCEQNLNHDAMYWYRQDPGQGLRLIYYSQIVNDFQKGDIAEGYSVSREKKESFPLTVTSAQKNPTAFYLCASMDHRGYTFGSGTRLTVV.